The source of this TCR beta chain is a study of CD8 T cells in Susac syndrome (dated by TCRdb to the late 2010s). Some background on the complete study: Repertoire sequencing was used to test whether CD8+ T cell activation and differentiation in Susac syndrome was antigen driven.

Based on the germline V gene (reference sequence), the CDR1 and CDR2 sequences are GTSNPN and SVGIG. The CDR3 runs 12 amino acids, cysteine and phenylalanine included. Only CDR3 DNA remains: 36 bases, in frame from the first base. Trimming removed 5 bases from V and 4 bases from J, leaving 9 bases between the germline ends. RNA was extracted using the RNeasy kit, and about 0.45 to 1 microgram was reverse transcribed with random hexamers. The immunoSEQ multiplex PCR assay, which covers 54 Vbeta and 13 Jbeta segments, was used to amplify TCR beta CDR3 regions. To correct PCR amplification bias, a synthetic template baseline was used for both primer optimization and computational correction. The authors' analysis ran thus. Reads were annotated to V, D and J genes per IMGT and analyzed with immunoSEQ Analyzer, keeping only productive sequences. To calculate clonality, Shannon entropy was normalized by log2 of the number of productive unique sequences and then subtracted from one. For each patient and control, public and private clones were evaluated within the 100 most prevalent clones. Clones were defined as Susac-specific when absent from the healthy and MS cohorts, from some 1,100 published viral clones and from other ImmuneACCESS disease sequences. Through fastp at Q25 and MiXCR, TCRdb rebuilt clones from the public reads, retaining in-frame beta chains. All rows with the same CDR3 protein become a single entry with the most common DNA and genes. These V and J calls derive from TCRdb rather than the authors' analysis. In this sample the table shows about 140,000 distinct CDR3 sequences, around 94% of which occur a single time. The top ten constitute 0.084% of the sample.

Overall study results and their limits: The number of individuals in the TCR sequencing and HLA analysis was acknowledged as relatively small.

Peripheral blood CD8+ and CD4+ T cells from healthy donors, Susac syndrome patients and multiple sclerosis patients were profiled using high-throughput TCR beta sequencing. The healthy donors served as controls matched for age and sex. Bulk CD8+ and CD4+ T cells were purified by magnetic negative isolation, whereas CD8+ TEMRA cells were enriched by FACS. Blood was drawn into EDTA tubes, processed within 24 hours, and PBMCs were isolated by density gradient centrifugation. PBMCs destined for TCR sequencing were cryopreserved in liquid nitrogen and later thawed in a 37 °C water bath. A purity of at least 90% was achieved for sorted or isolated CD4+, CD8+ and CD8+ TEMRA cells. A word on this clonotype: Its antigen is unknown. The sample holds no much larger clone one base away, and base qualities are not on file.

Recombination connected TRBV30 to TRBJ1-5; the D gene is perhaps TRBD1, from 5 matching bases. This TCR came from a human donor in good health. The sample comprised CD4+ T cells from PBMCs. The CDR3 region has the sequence CAWAGGNQPQHF. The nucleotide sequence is TGTGCCTGGGCGGGGGGGAATCAGCCCCAGCATTTT.